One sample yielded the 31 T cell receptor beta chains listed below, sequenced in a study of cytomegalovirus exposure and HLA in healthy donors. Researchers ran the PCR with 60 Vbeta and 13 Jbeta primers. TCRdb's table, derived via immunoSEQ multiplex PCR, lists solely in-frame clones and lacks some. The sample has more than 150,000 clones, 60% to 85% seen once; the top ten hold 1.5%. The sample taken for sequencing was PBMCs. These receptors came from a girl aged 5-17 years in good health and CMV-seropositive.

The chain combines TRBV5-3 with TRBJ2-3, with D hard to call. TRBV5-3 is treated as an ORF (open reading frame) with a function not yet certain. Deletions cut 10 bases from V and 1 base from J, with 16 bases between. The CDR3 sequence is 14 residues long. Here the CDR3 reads CALPLLECTDTQYF. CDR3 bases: TGTGCCCTACCTCTTTTAGAGTGCACAGATACGCAGTATTTT.

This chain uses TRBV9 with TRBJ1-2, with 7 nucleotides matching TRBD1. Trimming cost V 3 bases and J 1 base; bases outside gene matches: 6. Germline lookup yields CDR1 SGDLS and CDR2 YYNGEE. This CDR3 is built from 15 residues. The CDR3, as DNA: TGTGCCAGCAGCGCTGTGACAGGGAGTAACTATGGCTACACCTTC. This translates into CASSAVTGSNYGYTF.

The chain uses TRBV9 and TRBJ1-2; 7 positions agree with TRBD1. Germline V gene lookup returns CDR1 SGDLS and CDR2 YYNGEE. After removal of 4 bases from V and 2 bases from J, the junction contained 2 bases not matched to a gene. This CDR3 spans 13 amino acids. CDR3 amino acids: CASSPDRNYGYTF. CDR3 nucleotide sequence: TGTGCCAGCAGCCCGGACAGGAACTATGGCTACACCTTC.

In nucleotides, the CDR3 is TGTGCCAGCAGCTTGCTACTAGCGGGGGGCTTCAGCACAGATACGCAGTATTTT. Encoded protein: CASSLLLAGGFSTDTQYF. V gene TRBV13 combines with J gene TRBJ2-3, with 12 nucleotides matching TRBD2. Trimming at V came to 3 bases and at J to 0 bases, leaving 7 bases not matched to a gene. CDR3 size: 18 residues. Germline CDR1 PRHDT, CDR2 FYEKMQ (reference sequence).

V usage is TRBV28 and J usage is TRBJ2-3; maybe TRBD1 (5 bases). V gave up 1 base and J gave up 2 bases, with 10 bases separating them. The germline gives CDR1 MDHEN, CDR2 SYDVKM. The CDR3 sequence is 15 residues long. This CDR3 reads CASSLFDRYTDTQYF. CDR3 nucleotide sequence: TGTGCCAGCAGTTTATTTGACAGATACACAGATACGCAGTATTTT.

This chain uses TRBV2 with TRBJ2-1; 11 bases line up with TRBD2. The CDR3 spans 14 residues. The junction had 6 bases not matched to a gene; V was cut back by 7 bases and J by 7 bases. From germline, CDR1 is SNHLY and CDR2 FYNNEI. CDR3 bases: TGTGCCAGCATTTTAGCGGGGGGGCCTAATGAGCAGTTCTTC. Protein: CASILAGGPNEQFF.

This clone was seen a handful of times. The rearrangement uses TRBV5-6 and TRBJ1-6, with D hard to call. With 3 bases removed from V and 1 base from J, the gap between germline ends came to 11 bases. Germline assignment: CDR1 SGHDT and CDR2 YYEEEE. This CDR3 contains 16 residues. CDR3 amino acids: CASSSLGSSYNSPLHF. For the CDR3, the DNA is TGTGCCAGCAGCTCCCTGGGGAGTTCCTATAATTCACCCCTCCACTTT.

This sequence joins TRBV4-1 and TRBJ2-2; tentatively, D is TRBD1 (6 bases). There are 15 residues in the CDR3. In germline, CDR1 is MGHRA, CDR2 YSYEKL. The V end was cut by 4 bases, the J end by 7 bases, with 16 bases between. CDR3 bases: TGCGCCAGCAGCCCACAGGGTTTTTCGGGCGGGGAGCTGTTTTTT. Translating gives CASSPQGFSGGELFF.

The CDR3 bases are TGTGCCAGCAGTGTGGACAGGGCCTCTGGAAACACCATATATTTT. This gives the protein CASSVDRASGNTIYF. The rearrangement links TRBV6-1 to TRBJ1-3; 8 bases agree with TRBD1. J gave up 0 bases and V 4 bases, and 2 bases lay outside the gene matches. The CDR3 extends over 15 amino acids. The V gene's germline CDR1 is MNHNS and CDR2 SASEGT.

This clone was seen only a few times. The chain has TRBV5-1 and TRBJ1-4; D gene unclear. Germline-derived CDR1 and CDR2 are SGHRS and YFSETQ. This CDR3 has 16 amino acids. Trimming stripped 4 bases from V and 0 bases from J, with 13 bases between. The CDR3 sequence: CASSLSVAATNEKLFF. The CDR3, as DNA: TGCGCCAGCAGCCTTTCCGTAGCAGCAACTAATGAAAAACTGTTTTTT.

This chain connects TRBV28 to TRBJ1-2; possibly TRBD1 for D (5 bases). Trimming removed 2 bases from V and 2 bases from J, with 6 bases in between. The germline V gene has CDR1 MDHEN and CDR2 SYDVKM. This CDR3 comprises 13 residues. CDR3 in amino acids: CASSLKGNYGYTF. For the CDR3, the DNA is TGTGCCAGCAGTTTAAAGGGGAACTATGGCTACACCTTC.

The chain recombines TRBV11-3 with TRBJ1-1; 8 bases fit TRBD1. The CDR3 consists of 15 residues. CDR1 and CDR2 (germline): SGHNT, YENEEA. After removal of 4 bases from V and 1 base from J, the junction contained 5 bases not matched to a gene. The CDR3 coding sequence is TGTGCCAGCAGCTCCGGGACAGGCGGGAACACTGAAGCTTTCTTT. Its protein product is CASSSGTGGNTEAFF. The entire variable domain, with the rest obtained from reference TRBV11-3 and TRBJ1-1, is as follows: EAGVVQSPRYKIIEKKQPVAFWCNPISGHNTLYWYLQNLGQGPELLIRYENEEAVDDSQLPKDRFSAERLKGVDSTLKIQPAELGDSAVYLCASSSGTGGNTEAFFGQGTRLTVV.

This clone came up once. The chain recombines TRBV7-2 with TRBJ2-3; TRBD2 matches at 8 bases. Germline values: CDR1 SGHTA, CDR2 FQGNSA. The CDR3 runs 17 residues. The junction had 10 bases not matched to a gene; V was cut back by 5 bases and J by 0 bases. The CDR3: CASSVGAGGPSTDTQYF. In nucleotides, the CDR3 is TGTGCCAGCAGCGTAGGGGCGGGGGGACCTAGCACAGATACGCAGTATTTT.

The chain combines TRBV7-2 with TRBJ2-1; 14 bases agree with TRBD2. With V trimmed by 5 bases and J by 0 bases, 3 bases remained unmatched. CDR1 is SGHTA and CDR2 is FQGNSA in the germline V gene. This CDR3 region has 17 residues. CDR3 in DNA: TGTGCCAGCAGCAAGGGACTAGCGGGGGACTCCTACAATGAGCAGTTCTTC. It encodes CASSKGLAGDSYNEQFF.

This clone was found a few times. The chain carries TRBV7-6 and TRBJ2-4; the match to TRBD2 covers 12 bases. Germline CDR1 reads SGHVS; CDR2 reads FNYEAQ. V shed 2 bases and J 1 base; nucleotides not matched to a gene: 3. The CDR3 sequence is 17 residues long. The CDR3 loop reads CASSLLAGGKAKNIQYF. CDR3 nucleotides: TGTGCCAGCAGCTTACTAGCGGGGGGGAAGGCCAAAAACATTCAGTACTTC.

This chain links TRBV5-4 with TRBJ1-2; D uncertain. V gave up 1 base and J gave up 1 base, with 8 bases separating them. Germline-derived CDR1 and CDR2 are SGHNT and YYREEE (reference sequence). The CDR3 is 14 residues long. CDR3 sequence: CASSLKGGNYGYTF. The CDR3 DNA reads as TGTGCCAGCAGCTTGAAGGGAGGTAACTATGGCTACACCTTC. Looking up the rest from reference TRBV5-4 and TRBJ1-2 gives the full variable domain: ETGVTQSPTHLIKTRGQQVTLRCSSQSGHNTVSWYQQALGQGPQFIFQYYREEENGRGNFPPRFSGLQFPNYSSELNVNALELDDSALYLCASSLKGGNYGYTFGSGTRLTVV.

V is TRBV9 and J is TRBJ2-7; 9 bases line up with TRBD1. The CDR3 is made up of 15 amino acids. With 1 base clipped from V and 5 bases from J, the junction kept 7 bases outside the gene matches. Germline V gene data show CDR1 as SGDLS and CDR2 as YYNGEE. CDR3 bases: TGTGCCAGCAGCGTAACCGGGACAGGGTACAACGAGCAGTACTTC. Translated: CASSVTGTGYNEQYF.

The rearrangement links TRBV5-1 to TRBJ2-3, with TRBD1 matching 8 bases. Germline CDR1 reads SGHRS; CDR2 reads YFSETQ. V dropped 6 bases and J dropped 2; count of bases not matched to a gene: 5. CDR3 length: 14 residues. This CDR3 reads CASNQGASTDTQYF. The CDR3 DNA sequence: TGCGCCAGCAACCAGGGGGCCTCCACAGATACGCAGTATTTT.

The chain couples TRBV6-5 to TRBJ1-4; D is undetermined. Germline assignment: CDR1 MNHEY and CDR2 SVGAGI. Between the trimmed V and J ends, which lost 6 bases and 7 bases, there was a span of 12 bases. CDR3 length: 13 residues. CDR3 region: CASSLKFSEKLFF. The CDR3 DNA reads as TGTGCCAGCAGCCTCAAGTTTAGTGAAAAACTGTTTTTT.

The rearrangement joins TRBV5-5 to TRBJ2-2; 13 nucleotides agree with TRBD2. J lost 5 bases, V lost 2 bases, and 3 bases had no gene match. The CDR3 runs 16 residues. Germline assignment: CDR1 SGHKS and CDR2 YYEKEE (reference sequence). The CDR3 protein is CASSFPGLAGTGELFF. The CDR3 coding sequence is TGTGCCAGCAGCTTTCCGGGACTAGCGGGGACCGGGGAGCTGTTTTTT.

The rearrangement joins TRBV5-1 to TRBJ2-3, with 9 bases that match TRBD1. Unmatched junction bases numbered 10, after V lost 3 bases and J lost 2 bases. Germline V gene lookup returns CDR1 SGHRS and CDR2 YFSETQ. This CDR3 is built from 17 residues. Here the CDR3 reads CASSSEPTGGATDTQYF. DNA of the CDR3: TGCGCCAGCAGCTCGGAACCGACAGGGGGGGCCACAGATACGCAGTATTTT. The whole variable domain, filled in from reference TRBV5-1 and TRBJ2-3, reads KAGVTQTPRYLIKTRGQQVTLSCSPISGHRSVSWYQQTPGQGLQFLFEYFSETQRNKGNFPGRFSGRQFSNSRSEMNVSTLELGDSALYLCASSSEPTGGATDTQYFGPGTRLTVL.

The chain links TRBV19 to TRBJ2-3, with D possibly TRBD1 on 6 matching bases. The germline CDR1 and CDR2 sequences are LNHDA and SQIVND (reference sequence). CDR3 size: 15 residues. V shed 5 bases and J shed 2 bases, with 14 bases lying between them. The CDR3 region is CASSLIGQNTDTQYF. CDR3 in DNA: TGTGCCAGTAGTTTGATAGGACAGAACACAGATACGCAGTATTTT.

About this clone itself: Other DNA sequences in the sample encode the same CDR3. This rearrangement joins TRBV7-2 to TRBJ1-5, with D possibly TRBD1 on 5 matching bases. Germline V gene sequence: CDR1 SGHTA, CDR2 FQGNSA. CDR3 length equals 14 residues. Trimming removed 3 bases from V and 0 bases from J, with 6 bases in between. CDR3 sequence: CASSFQGSNQPQHF. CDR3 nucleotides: TGTGCCAGCAGCTTCCAGGGTAGCAATCAGCCCCAGCATTTT.

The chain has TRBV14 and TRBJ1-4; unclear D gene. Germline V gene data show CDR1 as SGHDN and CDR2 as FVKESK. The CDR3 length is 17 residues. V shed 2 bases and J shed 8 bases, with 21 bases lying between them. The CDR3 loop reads CASSQTSDRGLGEKLFF. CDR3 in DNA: TGTGCCAGCAGCCAAACGAGTGATCGAGGGCTTGGCGAAAAACTGTTTTTT.

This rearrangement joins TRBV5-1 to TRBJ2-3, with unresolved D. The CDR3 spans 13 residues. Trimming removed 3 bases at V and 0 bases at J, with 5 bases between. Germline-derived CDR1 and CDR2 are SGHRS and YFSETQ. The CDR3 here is CASSSSSTDTQYF. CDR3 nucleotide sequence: TGCGCCAGCAGCTCTTCTAGCACAGATACGCAGTATTTT.

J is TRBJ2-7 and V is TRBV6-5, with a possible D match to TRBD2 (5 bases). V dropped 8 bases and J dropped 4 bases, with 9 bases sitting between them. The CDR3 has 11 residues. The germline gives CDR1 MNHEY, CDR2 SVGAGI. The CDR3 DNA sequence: TGTGCCAGCGGGAGAGAATACGAGCAGTACTTC. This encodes CASGREYEQYF.

CDR3 nucleotides: TGCGCCAGCAGCCCTGGGGATGCGGGGGGGCGTAGCAAAAACATTCAGTACTTC. Translating it yields CASSPGDAGGRSKNIQYF. The chain links TRBV4-1 to TRBJ2-4; TRBD2 agrees at 9 bases. After removal of 4 bases from V and 3 bases from J, the junction contained 13 bases not matched to a gene. The germline V gene encodes CDR1 MGHRA and CDR2 YSYEKL. CDR3 length equals 18 residues.

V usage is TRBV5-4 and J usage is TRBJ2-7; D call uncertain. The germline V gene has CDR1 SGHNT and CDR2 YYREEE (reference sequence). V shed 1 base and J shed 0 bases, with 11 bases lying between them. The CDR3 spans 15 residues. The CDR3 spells CASSLNLPGSYEQYF. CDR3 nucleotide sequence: TGTGCCAGCAGCTTGAATCTTCCGGGCTCCTACGAGCAGTACTTC. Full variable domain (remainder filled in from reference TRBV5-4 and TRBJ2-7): ETGVTQSPTHLIKTRGQQVTLRCSSQSGHNTVSWYQQALGQGPQFIFQYYREEENGRGNFPPRFSGLQFPNYSSELNVNALELDDSALYLCASSLNLPGSYEQYFGPGTRLTVT.

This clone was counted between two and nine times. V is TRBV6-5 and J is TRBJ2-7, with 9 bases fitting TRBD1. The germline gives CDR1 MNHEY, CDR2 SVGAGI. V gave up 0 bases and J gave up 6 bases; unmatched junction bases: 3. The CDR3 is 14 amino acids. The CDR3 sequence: CASSYSGQGLEQYF. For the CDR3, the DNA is TGTGCCAGCAGTTACTCCGGACAGGGGCTCGAGCAGTACTTC.

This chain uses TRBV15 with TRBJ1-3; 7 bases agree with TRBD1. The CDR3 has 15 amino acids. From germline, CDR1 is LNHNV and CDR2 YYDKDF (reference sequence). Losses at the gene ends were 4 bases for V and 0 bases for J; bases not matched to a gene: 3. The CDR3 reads CATSTGQNSGNTIYF. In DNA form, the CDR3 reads TGTGCCACCAGCACGGGACAGAACTCTGGAAACACCATATATTTT. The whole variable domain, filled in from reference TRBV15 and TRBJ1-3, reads DAMVIQNPRYQVTQFGKPVTLSCSQTLNHNVMYWYQQKSSQAPKLLFHYYDKDFNNEADTPDNFQSRRPNTSFCFLDIRSPGLGDTAMYLCATSTGQNSGNTIYFGEGSWLTVV.

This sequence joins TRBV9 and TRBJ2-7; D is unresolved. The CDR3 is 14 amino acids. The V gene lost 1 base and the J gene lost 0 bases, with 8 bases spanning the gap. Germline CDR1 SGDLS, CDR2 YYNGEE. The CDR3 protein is CASSVSVSSYEQYF. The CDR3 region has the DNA TGTGCCAGCAGCGTATCCGTCAGCTCCTACGAGCAGTACTTC.